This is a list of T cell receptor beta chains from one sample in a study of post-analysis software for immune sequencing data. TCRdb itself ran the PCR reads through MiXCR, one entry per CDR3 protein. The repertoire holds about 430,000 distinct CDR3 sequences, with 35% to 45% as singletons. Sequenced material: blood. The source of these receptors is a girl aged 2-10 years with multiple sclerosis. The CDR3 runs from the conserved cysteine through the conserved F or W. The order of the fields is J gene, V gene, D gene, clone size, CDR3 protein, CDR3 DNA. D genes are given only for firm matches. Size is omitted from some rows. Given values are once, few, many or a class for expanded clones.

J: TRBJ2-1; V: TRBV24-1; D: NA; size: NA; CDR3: CATSESRYNEQFF; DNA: TGTGCCACCAGTGAAAGCAGATACAATGAGCAGTTCTTC
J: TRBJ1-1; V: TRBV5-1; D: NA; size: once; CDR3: CASSFRYANTEAFF; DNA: TGCGCCAGCAGCTTCAGGTATGCGAACACTGAAGCTTTCTTT
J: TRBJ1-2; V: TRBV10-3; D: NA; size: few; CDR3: CAISETDFDGYTF; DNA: TGTGCCATCAGTGAGACCGATTTCGATGGCTACACCTTC
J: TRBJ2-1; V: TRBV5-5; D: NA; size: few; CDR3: CASRPIEGRQFF; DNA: TGTGCCAGCAGGCCTATCGAGGGTAGGCAGTTCTTC
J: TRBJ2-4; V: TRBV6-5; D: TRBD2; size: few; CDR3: CASSYSNLAGVEQYF; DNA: TGTGCCAGCAGTTACTCGAACCTAGCGGGGGTTGAGCAGTACTTC
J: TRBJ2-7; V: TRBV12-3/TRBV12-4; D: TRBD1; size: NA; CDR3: CASSRDSLSSYEQYF; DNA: TGTGCCAGCAGTCGGGACAGCCTAAGCTCCTACGAGCAGTACTTC
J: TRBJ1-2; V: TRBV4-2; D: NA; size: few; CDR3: CASSQDVGQINYGYTF; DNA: TGTGCCAGCAGCCAAGATGTAGGACAGATAAACTATGGCTACACCTTC
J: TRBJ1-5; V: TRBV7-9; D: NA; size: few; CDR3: CASSPQGGNQPQHF; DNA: TGTGCCAGCAGCCCACAGGGAGGTAATCAGCCCCAGCATTTT
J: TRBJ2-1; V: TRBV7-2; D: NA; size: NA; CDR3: CASSLDPPYEQFF; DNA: TGTGCCAGCAGCTTAGACCCACCCTATGAGCAGTTCTTC
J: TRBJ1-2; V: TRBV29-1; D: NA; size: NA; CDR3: CSVEEPTANYGYTF; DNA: TGCAGCGTTGAAGAACCGACAGCTAACTATGGCTACACCTTC
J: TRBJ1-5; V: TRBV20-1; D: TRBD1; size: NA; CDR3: CSAIRQGGFDQPQHF; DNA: TGCAGTGCCATTAGACAGGGTGGTTTTGATCAGCCCCAGCATTTT
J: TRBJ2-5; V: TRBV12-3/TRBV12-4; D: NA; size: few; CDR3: CASSFGDFQGETQYF; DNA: TGTGCCAGCAGTTTCGGCGATTTCCAGGGGGAGACCCAGTACTTC
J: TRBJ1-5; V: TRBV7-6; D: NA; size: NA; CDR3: CASSYNRDQPQHF; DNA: TGTGCCAGCAGCTACAACAGGGATCAGCCCCAGCATTTT
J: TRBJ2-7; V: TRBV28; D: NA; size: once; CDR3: CASKPPRGGYEQYF; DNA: TGTGCCAGCAAACCACCTAGGGGCGGTTACGAGCAGTACTTC
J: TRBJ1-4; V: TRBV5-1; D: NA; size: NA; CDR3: CASSLIPHEEKLFF; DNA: TGCGCCAGCAGCTTGATCCCTCACGAGGAAAAACTGTTTTTT
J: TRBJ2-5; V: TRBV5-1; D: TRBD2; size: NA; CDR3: CASSLPVAGVKETQYF; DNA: TGCGCCAGCAGCTTGCCGGTGGCGGGAGTTAAAGAGACCCAGTACTTC
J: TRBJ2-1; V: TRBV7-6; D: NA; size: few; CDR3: CASSTSWGAGNEQFF; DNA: TGTGCCAGCAGCACGAGCTGGGGGGCGGGGAATGAGCAGTTCTTC
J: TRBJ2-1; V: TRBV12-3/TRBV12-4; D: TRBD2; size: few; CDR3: CASSPPSGSRGNEQFF; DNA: TGTGCCAGCAGTCCACCTAGCGGGAGTAGGGGCAATGAGCAGTTCTTC
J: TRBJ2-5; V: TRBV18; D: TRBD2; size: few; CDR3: CASSPRLAEGKTQYF; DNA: TGTGCCAGCTCACCACGGCTAGCGGAGGGAAAGACCCAGTACTTC
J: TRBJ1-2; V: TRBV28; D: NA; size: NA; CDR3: CASSYLYGYTF; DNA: TGTGCCAGCAGTTACCTCTATGGCTACACCTTC
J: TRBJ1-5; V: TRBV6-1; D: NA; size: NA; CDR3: CASSEAFPSNQPQHF; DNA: TGTGCCAGCAGTGAAGCATTTCCTAGCAATCAGCCCCAGCATTTT